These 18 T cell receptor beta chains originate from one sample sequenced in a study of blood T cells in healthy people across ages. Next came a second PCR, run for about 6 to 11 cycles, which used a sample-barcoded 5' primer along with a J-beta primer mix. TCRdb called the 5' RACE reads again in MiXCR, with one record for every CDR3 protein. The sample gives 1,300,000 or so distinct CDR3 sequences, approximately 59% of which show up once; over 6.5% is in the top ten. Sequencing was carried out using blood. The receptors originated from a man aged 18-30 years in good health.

The DNA for the CDR3 is TGCGCCAGCAGCTGGGCTAGCGGGAACAATGAGCAGTTCTTC. Translating gives CASSWASGNNEQFF. This sequence joins TRBV5-1 and TRBJ2-1; 9 bases match TRBD2. Per germline, CDR1 SGHRS and CDR2 YFSETQ. Trimming at V came to 3 bases and at J to 5 bases, leaving 3 bases not matched to a gene. This CDR3 region has 14 residues.

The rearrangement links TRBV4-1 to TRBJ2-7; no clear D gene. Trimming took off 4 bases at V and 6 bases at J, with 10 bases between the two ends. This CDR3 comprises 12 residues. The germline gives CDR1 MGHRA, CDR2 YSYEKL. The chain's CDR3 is CASSLDTGEQYF. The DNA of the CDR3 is TGCGCCAGCAGCCTTGATACGGGCGAGCAGTACTTC.

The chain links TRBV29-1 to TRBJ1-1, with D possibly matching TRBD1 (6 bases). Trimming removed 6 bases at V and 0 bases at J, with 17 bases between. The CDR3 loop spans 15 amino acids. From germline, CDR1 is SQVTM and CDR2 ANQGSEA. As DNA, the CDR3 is TGCAGCGTCAATAAGCGGGGACAATTGAACACTGAAGCTTTCTTT. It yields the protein CSVNKRGQLNTEAFF.

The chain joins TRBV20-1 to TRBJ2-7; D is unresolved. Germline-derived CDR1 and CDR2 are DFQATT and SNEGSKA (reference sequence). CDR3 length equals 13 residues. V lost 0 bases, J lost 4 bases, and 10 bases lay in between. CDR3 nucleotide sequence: TGCAGTGCTAGAGATAAAGGCAGATACGAGCAGTACTTC. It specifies CSARDKGRYEQYF.

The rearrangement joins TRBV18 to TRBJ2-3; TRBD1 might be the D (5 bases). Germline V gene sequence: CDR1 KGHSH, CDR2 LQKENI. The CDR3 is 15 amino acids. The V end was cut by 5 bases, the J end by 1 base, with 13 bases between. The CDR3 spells CASSTTAGRTDTQYF. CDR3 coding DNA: TGTGCCAGCTCAACCACGGCAGGGCGCACAGATACGCAGTATTTT.

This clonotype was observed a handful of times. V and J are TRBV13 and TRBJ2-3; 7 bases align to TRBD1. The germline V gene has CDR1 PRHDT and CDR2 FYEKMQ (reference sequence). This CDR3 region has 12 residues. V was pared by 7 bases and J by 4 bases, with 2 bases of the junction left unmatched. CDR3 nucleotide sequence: TGTGCCAGCACTACAGGGGCAGATACGCAGTATTTT. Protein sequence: CASTTGADTQYF.

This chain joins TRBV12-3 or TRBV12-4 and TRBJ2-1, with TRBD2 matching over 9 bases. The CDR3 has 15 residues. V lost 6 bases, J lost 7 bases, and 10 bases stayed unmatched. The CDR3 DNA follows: TGTGCCAGCAGCCACGGGACTAGCTTATTGAATGAGCAGTTCTTC. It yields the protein CASSHGTSLLNEQFF.

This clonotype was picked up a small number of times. The chain's CDR3 is CSVRGVTSFYGYTF. CDR3 in DNA: TGCAGCGTAAGAGGGGTCACCTCCTTCTATGGCTACACCTTC. This sequence joins TRBV29-1 and TRBJ1-2; tentatively, D is TRBD1 (5 bases). Germline CDR1 reads SQVTM; CDR2 reads ANQGSEA. The CDR3 loop spans 14 amino acids. Deletions cut 6 bases from V and 4 bases from J, with 18 bases between.

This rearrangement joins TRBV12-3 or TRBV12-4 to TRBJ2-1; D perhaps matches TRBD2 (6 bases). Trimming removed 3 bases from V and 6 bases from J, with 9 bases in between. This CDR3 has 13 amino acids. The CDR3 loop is CASSFLSGNEQFF. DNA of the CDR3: TGTGCCAGCAGTTTTCTTAGCGGCAATGAGCAGTTCTTC.

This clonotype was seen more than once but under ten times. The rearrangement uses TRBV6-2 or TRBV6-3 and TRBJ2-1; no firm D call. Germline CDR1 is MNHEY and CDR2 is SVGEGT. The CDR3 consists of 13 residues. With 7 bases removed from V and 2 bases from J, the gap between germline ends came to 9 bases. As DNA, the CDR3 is TGTGCCAGCACTCCAAGTCCCTACAATGAGCAGTTCTTC. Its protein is CASTPSPYNEQFF.

In nucleotides, the CDR3 is TGTGCCAGCAGTGTTGCAGGACAAGACACTGAAGCTTTCTTT. This encodes CASSVAGQDTEAFF. The chain recombines TRBV2 with TRBJ1-1, with a weak D call TRBD1 (5 bases). Trimming pared 4 bases from V and 3 bases from J, leaving 12 bases between. This CDR3 contains 14 residues. Germline V lookup: CDR1 SNHLY, CDR2 FYNNEI. The full variable domain, in which reference TRBV2 and TRBJ1-1 provide the parts outside the CDR3, is EPEVTQTPSHQVTQMGQEVILRCVPISNHLYFYWYRQILGQKVEFLVSFYNNEISEKSEIFDDQFSVERPDGSNFTLKIRSTKLEDSAMYFCASSVAGQDTEAFFGQGTRLTVV.

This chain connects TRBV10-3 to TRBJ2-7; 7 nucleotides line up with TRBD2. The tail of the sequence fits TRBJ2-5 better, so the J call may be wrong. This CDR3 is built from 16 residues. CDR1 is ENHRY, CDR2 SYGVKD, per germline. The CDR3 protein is CAISESLAAIWETQYF. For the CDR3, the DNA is TGTGCCATCAGTGAGTCCCTAGCGGCTATATGGGAGACCCAGTACTTC.

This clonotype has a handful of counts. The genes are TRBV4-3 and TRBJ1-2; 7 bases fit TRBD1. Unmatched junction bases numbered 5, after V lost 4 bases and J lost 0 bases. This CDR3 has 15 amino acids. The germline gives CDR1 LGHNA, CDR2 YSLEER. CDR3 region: CASSLSTGTNYGYTF. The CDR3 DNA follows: TGCGCCAGCAGCCTATCGACAGGGACTAACTATGGCTACACCTTC.

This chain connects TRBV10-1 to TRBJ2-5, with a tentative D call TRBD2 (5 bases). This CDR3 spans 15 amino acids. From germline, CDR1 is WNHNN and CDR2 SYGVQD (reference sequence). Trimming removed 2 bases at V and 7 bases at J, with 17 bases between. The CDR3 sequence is CASSEVEQPRGTQYF. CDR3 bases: TGCGCCAGCAGTGAGGTAGAACAGCCTCGGGGGACCCAGTACTTC.

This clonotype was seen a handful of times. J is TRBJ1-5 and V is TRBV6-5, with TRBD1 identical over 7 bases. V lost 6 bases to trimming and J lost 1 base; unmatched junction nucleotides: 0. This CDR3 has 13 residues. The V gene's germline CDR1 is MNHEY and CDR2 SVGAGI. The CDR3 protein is CASRDRSNQPQHF. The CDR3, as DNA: TGTGCCAGCAGGGACAGGAGCAATCAGCCCCAGCATTTT.

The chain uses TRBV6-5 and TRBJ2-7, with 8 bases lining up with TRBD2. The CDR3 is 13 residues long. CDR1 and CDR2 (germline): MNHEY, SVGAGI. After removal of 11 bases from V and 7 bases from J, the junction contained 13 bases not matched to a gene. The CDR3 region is CASSSSGVGEQYF. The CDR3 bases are TGTGCCTCCTCGAGTAGCGGGGTGGGGGAGCAGTACTTC.

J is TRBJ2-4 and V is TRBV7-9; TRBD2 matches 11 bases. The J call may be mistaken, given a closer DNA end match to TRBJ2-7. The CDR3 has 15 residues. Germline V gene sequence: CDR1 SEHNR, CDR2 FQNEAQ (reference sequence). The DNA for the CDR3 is TGTGCCAGCAGCTCAACTAGCGGGGGTTTCTACGAGCAGTACTTC. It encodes CASSSTSGGFYEQYF.

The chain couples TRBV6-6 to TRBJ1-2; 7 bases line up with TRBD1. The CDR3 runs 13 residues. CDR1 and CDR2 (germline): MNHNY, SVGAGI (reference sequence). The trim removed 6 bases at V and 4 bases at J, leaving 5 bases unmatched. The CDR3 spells CASRSTGAYGYTF. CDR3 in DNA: TGTGCCAGCAGAAGTACAGGGGCCTATGGCTACACCTTC.